The 18 T cell receptor beta chains in this list originate from one sample, sequenced in a study of T cells in Graves' hyperthyroidism and ophthalmopathy (dated 2019 in TCRdb). The library was produced with multiplex PCR. Sequencing used an Illumina HiSeq 2000. The TCR beta CDR3 regions were amplified from the RNA transcripts. For the first round of RT-PCR on the TCR CDR3, the HTBI primer set was used together with the Qiagen OneStep RT-PCR kit. In-frame beta chains were kept once TCRdb had trimmed the public reads at Q25 with fastp and called clones with MiXCR. Every distinct CDR3 protein forms one entry, paired with its most common genes and DNA. This sample gives some 580,000 distinct CDR3 sequences in total; roughly 16% of them show up just once. Of the sample, about 3.5% is held by the ten largest clones. The sample was blood. Receptors were obtained from a woman in her 40s with Graves' ophthalmopathy.

This chain joins TRBV20-1 and TRBJ2-7; 8 nucleotides align to TRBD1. After removal of 0 bases from V and 7 bases from J, the junction contained 11 bases not matched to a gene. Germline V CDR1 and CDR2: DFQATT, SNEGSKA (reference sequence). This CDR3 is 15 amino acids long. The DNA of the CDR3 is TGCAGTGCTAGAGATTCAGGGGGCAGGGGGCGAGAGCAGTACTTC. Residues: CSARDSGGRGREQYF.

This clonotype was seen a handful of times. A much larger clone lies one base from this, so it may be a read error. The chain uses TRBV2 and TRBJ2-1; D unresolved. Germline V lookup: CDR1 SNHLY, CDR2 FYNNEI. The CDR3 is 16 amino acids. V was shortened by 11 bases and J by 7 bases, with 27 bases between the two germline ends. As DNA, the CDR3 is TGTGCCGGCACTTCACGGGTCGGTCCCCTTAGAAATGAGCAGTTCTTC. Protein: CAGTSRVGPLRNEQFF.

This clonotype was counted ten times or more. J is TRBJ2-1 and V is TRBV11-3; D not certain. The germline V and J ends were trimmed by 1 base and 8 bases, with 15 bases remaining between them. Germline lookup yields CDR1 SGHNT and CDR2 YENEEA. CDR3 length: 15 residues. The CDR3 here is CASSLASGTSDEQFF. In DNA, the CDR3 is TGTGCCAGCAGCTTAGCGTCTGGTACCTCTGATGAGCAGTTCTTC. The whole variable domain, remainder taken from reference TRBV11-3 and TRBJ2-1, is EAGVVQSPRYKIIEKKQPVAFWCNPISGHNTLYWYLQNLGQGPELLIRYENEEAVDDSQLPKDRFSAERLKGVDSTLKIQPAELGDSAVYLCASSLASGTSDEQFFGPGTRLTVL.

This clonotype occurred many times. V gene TRBV11-2 combines with J gene TRBJ2-5; D may be TRBD1 (6 bases). The CDR3 sequence is 15 residues long. Germline CDR1 SGHAT, CDR2 FQNNGV. Trimming pared 4 bases from V and 4 bases from J, leaving 16 bases between. CDR3 loop: CASSSIRGRGETQYF. The CDR3, as DNA: TGTGCCAGCAGCTCCATCAGGGGTCGGGGAGAGACCCAGTACTTC. Full variable domain (missing parts from reference TRBV11-2 and TRBJ2-5): EAGVAQSPRYKIIEKRQSVAFWCNPISGHATLYWYQQILGQGPKLLIQFQNNGVVDDSQLPKDRFSAERLKGVDSTLKIQPAKLEDSAVYLCASSSIRGRGETQYFGPGTRLLVL.

This chain joins TRBV6-1 and TRBJ2-7, with TRBD2 identical over 10 bases. J was trimmed by 3 bases and V by 5 bases; bases with no gene match: 4. Germline V gives CDR1 MNHNS, CDR2 SASEGT. CDR3 length: 14 residues. The DNA for the CDR3 is TGTGCCAGCAGTCTTCTAGCGGGAGTCTACGAGCAGTACTTC. As protein: CASSLLAGVYEQYF.

This clonotype was seen repeatedly, ten times or more. V gene TRBV7-8 combines with J gene TRBJ1-1; D is unresolved. Germline CDR1 is SGHVS and CDR2 is FQNEAQ. CDR3 length: 16 amino acids. Trimming stripped 4 bases from V and 0 bases from J, with 15 bases between. The CDR3 here is CASSYPDERLNTEAFF. As DNA, the CDR3 is TGTGCCAGCAGCTACCCCGACGAGCGATTGAACACTGAAGCTTTCTTT.

This clonotype was found many times. The J gene is TRBJ1-1, the V gene TRBV7-9, with D possibly being TRBD1 (6 bases). V lost 1 base and J lost 5, with 8 bases in between. Germline CDR1 is SEHNR and CDR2 is FQNEAQ (reference sequence). The CDR3 is 13 residues long. The CDR3 DNA reads as TGTGCCAGCAGCTTAGATGGACAGACTGAAGCTTTCTTT. Its protein product is CASSLDGQTEAFF. The full variable domain, completed using reference TRBV7-9 and TRBJ1-1, is DTGVSQNPRHKITKRGQNVTFRCDPISEHNRLYWYRQTLGQGPEFLTYFQNEAQLEKSRLLSDRFSAERPKGSFSTLEIQRTEQGDSAMYLCASSLDGQTEAFFGQGTRLTVV.

The genes are TRBV12-3 or TRBV12-4 and TRBJ1-1, with no clear D. CDR3 length: 14 residues. Trimming took 6 bases from V and 1 from J, leaving 12 bases between them. This CDR3 is CASRSRNRNTEAFF. The DNA of the CDR3 is TGTGCCAGCAGGTCGCGCAACCGGAACACTGAAGCTTTCTTT.

This clonotype was seen a few times. The J gene is TRBJ2-2, the V gene TRBV11-2, with TRBD2 as a possible D gene (6 bases). V was clipped by 1 base and J by 4 bases, with 13 bases between them. Germline CDR1 SGHAT, CDR2 FQNNGV. The CDR3 spans 16 residues. The CDR3 here is CASSLAGAGGTGELFF. The CDR3 DNA is TGTGCCAGCAGCTTAGCAGGTGCCGGGGGCACCGGGGAGCTGTTTTTT.

This clonotype was recorded many times. The rearrangement joins TRBV6-1 to TRBJ1-1, with TRBD1 as a possible D gene (5 bases). The CDR3 sequence is 12 residues long. The V end lost 5 bases, the J end lost 3 bases, and 7 bases lay between the germline ends. Germline V gene data show CDR1 as MNHNS and CDR2 as SASEGT. The CDR3 sequence: CASSSGHTEAFF. DNA of the CDR3: TGTGCCAGCAGTTCGGGACACACTGAAGCTTTCTTT.

This clonotype was seen repeatedly, ten times or more. The rearrangement joins TRBV2 to TRBJ2-1, with 10 bases matching TRBD2. J lost 6 bases, V lost 7 bases, and 12 bases had no gene match. CDR1 SNHLY and CDR2 FYNNEI come from the germline V gene. This CDR3 comprises 16 residues. The CDR3 coding sequence is TGTGCCAGCACCATTGGGAGCGGGAGGGCCGCCAATGAGCAGTTCTTC. Its translation is CASTIGSGRAANEQFF.

This clonotype has ten or more counts. V is TRBV2 and J is TRBJ2-2; 8 bases agree with TRBD2. The junction had 6 bases not matched to a gene; V was cut back by 6 bases and J by 6 bases. The germline V gene encodes CDR1 SNHLY and CDR2 FYNNEI. There are 14 residues in the CDR3. The CDR3 loop reads CASRAGLVAGELFF. The CDR3 nucleotides are TGTGCCAGCAGGGCGGGACTAGTCGCCGGGGAGCTGTTTTTT.

This clonotype was counted ten times or more. This chain connects TRBV20-1 to TRBJ2-4; TRBD2 matches at 7 bases. Per the germline V gene, CDR1 is DFQATT and CDR2 is SNEGSKA (reference sequence). CDR3 length: 10 residues. V trimming: 6 bases; J trimming: 9 bases; junction bases outside the gene matches: 2. The DNA of the CDR3 is TGCAGTGCCGGGACTACCATTCAGTACTTC. Its translation is CSAGTTIQYF.

There are a few counts of this clonotype. The chain uses TRBV2 and TRBJ2-1; D ambiguous. CDR1 is SNHLY, CDR2 FYNNEI, per germline. V lost 4 bases and J 6 bases, leaving 10 bases between the germline ends. The CDR3 is made up of 13 amino acids. CDR3 nucleotides: TGTGCCAGCAGTGTCGGCCAGCTCAATGAGCAGTTCTTC. It encodes CASSVGQLNEQFF.

As concerns this clonotype: Given a much more abundant clone one base away, this may be a read error. The chain carries TRBV20-1 and TRBJ1-2; no reliable D call. Germline CDR1 DFQATT, CDR2 SNEGSKA (reference sequence). Deletions cut 0 bases from V and 4 bases from J, with 18 bases between. The CDR3 contains 16 residues. The CDR3 DNA reads as TGCAGTGCTAGAGATCTTGCACTGGCACCATCCTATGGCTACACCTTC. It encodes CSARDLALAPSYGYTF.

This clonotype appeared a few times. The genes are TRBV19 and TRBJ2-3, with TRBD1 matching over 8 bases. The V and J ends lost 8 bases and 4 bases, in that order; junction bases with no gene match: 8. Germline assignment: CDR1 LNHDA and CDR2 SQIVND (reference sequence). The CDR3 totals 14 residues. In DNA, the CDR3 is TGTGCCAGTGCAGACAGGGGAAGGCCAGATACGCAGTATTTT. It is translated as CASADRGRPDTQYF.

The CDR3 DNA sequence: TGCGCCAGCAGCCAAGATGGGGGGGCCCGGCAGCCCCAGCATTTT. Its translation is CASSQDGGARQPQHF. J is TRBJ1-5 and V is TRBV4-1; weak D call: TRBD1 (6 bases). CDR1 is MGHRA, CDR2 YSYEKL, per germline. The germline V and J ends were trimmed by 0 bases and 7 bases, with 13 bases remaining between them. The CDR3 runs to 15 residues.

This clonotype was seen a few times. This rearrangement joins TRBV7-2 to TRBJ2-7; D uncertain. The germline V gene encodes CDR1 SGHTA and CDR2 FQGNSA. The ends were cut back, 5 bases at V and 3 bases at J, with 14 bases in the middle. This CDR3 is built from 14 residues. The CDR3 region is CASSPRMVSYEQYF. The CDR3 DNA reads as TGTGCCAGCAGCCCCCGGATGGTTAGCTACGAGCAGTACTTC.